The 24 T cell receptor beta chains given below trace back to one sample, sequenced in a study of cytomegalovirus exposure and HLA in healthy donors. The PCR made use of 60 Vbeta and 13 Jbeta primers. TCRdb's table, derived via immunoSEQ multiplex PCR, lists solely in-frame clones and lacks some. The sample consists of 160,000 or so clones, around 84% of them appearing once. Sequenced input: PBMCs. Every receptor here comes from a man aged 45-60 years in good health and CMV-seropositive.

This chain joins TRBV6-1 and TRBJ2-1; 8 bases map to TRBD2. Germline CDR1 is MNHNS and CDR2 is SASEGT. The ends lost 8 bases at V and 13 bases at J; junction bases unmatched: 10. This CDR3 spans 12 amino acids. CDR3 amino acids: CASDVPSGSQFF. The DNA of the CDR3 is TGTGCCAGCGATGTTCCAAGCGGGAGTCAGTTCTTC.

This clone was picked up a small number of times. The chain links TRBV6-5 to TRBJ1-1; tentative D call: TRBD1 (5 bases). Trimming took off 7 bases at V and 4 bases at J, with 13 bases between the two ends. This CDR3 spans 13 amino acids. Germline CDR1 MNHEY, CDR2 SVGAGI. CDR3 sequence: CASNRRQSTEAFF. The CDR3 bases are TGTGCCAGCAATCGACGACAGAGCACTGAAGCTTTCTTT.

The V gene is TRBV10-2, the J gene TRBJ2-4; weak D call: TRBD1 (5 bases). The germline gives CDR1 WSHSY, CDR2 SAAADI. This CDR3 is built from 13 residues. V lost 2 bases and J 5 bases, leaving 7 bases between the germline ends. The DNA for the CDR3 is TGCGCCAGCAGTGAGACAGGAGAAAACATTCAGTACTTC. It encodes CASSETGENIQYF.

The chain carries TRBV5-1 and TRBJ2-3, with D unresolved. Looked up from germline, CDR1 is SGHRS and CDR2 is YFSETQ. The V gene lost 2 bases and the J gene lost 5 bases, with 3 bases spanning the gap. The CDR3 has 11 amino acids. In DNA, the CDR3 is TGCGCCAGCAGCTTCAGAGATACGCAGTATTTT. Its translation: CASSFRDTQYF.

This chain connects TRBV9 to TRBJ2-5; 7 bases map to TRBD2. Germline V gene lookup returns CDR1 SGDLS and CDR2 YYNGEE. The CDR3 covers 13 residues. After removal of 0 bases from V and 11 bases from J, the junction contained 7 bases not matched to a gene. The CDR3 DNA reads as TGTGCCAGCAGCGTAGATCTAGCGGCCGATCAGTACTTC. It yields the protein CASSVDLAADQYF.

The V gene is TRBV29-1, the J gene TRBJ2-3, with 8 bases matching TRBD2. CDR3 length equals 17 residues. J gave up 2 bases and V 5 bases, and 15 bases lay outside the gene matches. In germline, CDR1 is SQVTM, CDR2 ANQGSEA. CDR3 coding DNA: TGCAGCGTTCCCCCGCCGGAGGTAGCGGGGTACACAGATACGCAGTATTTT. Protein: CSVPPPEVAGYTDTQYF.

V and J are TRBV11-2 and TRBJ2-7; D not resolved. The ends were cut back, 5 bases at V and 1 base at J, with 12 bases in the middle. This CDR3 has 14 amino acids. Germline-derived CDR1 and CDR2 are SGHAT and FQNNGV. Here the CDR3 reads CASSQRQASYEQYF. CDR3 DNA: TGTGCCAGCAGCCAACGACAAGCTTCCTACGAGCAGTACTTC.

The rearrangement uses TRBV18 and TRBJ2-5, with TRBD2 as a possible D gene (5 bases). V was cut by 3 bases and J by 4 bases, with 12 bases left in between. Germline assignment: CDR1 KGHSH and CDR2 LQKENI. This CDR3 has 14 amino acids. Here the CDR3 DNA reads TGTGCCAGCTCACCGAGGGTTGGAACAGAGACCCAGTACTTC. Its protein is CASSPRVGTETQYF.

This chain joins TRBV14 and TRBJ2-5, with 11 bases identical to TRBD2. The CDR3 contains 17 residues. Germline V gene data show CDR1 as SGHDN and CDR2 as FVKESK. Germline trimming cut 4 bases from V and 5 bases from J; bases unmatched to any gene: 12. The chain's CDR3 is CASSLGLAAHSAETQYF. Written as DNA, the CDR3 is TGTGCCAGCAGCCTGGGACTAGCGGCCCATTCGGCGGAGACCCAGTACTTC.

The chain has TRBV30 and TRBJ2-5, with unresolved D. V was clipped by 2 bases and J by 7 bases, with 8 bases between them. The CDR3 is made up of 11 amino acids. Germline V gene lookup returns CDR1 GTSNPN and CDR2 SVGIG (reference sequence). Here the CDR3 DNA reads TGTGCCTGGAGTAATTCCGGGACCCAGTACTTC. Its translation: CAWSNSGTQYF.

This clone appeared once. The V gene is TRBV15, the J gene TRBJ2-2, with 9 positions matching TRBD2. The junction had 7 bases not matched to a gene; V was cut back by 2 bases and J by 6 bases. CDR1 LNHNV and CDR2 YYDKDF come from the germline V gene (reference sequence). The CDR3 has 16 amino acids. CDR3 region: CATSRFSGSRAGELFF. CDR3 DNA: TGTGCCACCAGCAGATTTAGCGGGAGTCGGGCCGGGGAGCTGTTTTTT.

The rearrangement joins TRBV11-2 to TRBJ2-5; D gene uncertain. The germline CDR1 and CDR2 sequences are SGHAT and FQNNGV. The CDR3 runs 13 residues. Between the trimmed V and J ends, which lost 3 bases and 5 bases, there was a span of 10 bases. The CDR3: CASSFHSGETQYF. CDR3 nucleotide sequence: TGTGCCAGCAGCTTCCACTCCGGGGAGACCCAGTACTTC.

The chain combines TRBV6-5 with TRBJ1-6; 7 positions agree with TRBD1. The CDR3 is 15 amino acids. With V trimmed by 6 bases and J by 4 bases, 6 bases remained unmatched. In germline, CDR1 is MNHEY, CDR2 SVGAGI. The CDR3 DNA reads as TGTGCCAGCAGCCCTACAGGGGCTTATAATTCACCCCTCCACTTT. This encodes CASSPTGAYNSPLHF.

The CDR3 is CASSAPGQGVYEQYV. CDR3 in DNA: TGTGCCAGCAGTGCGCCGGGACAGGGGGTCTACGAGCAGTACGTC. The chain links TRBV2 to TRBJ2-7; 11 nucleotides match TRBD1. CDR3 length equals 15 residues. Germline V gives CDR1 SNHLY, CDR2 FYNNEI. V lost 4 bases, J lost 3 bases, and 5 bases stayed unmatched.

The V call is TRBV30, the J call TRBJ2-1; possibly TRBD2 for D (5 bases). Germline values: CDR1 GTSNPN, CDR2 SVGIG (reference sequence). The CDR3 covers 13 residues. The V end lost 0 bases, the J end lost 8 bases, and 11 bases lay between the germline ends. The CDR3 sequence is CAWSVLGGYEQFF. As DNA, the CDR3 is TGTGCCTGGAGTGTACTAGGTGGCTATGAGCAGTTCTTC.

V gene TRBV5-1 combines with J gene TRBJ1-3; TRBD1 matches 11 bases. Germline CDR1 SGHRS, CDR2 YFSETQ. Unmatched junction bases numbered 8, after V lost 4 bases and J lost 8 bases. CDR3 length: 15 residues. The DNA for the CDR3 is TGCGCCAGCAGCCCAGGACAGGGGGCGAGTTACACCATATATTTT. Protein sequence: CASSPGQGASYTIYF.

The V call is TRBV7-9, the J call TRBJ2-1; D perhaps matches TRBD1 (5 bases). The CDR3 runs 18 residues. With 2 bases removed from V and 2 bases from J, the gap between germline ends came to 19 bases. The germline V gene encodes CDR1 SEHNR and CDR2 FQNEAQ (reference sequence). CDR3 in amino acids: CASSLSTGSAVAYNEQFF. The DNA for the CDR3 is TGTGCCAGCAGCTTAAGTACAGGTTCCGCGGTCGCCTACAATGAGCAGTTCTTC.

The V and J genes are TRBV2 and TRBJ1-1; the D is unclear. Trimming took 5 bases from V and 0 from J, leaving 16 bases between them. Looked up from germline, CDR1 is SNHLY and CDR2 is FYNNEI. The CDR3 loop spans 16 amino acids. The CDR3 sequence: CASSTRTEGLNTEAFF. CDR3 DNA sequence: TGTGCCAGCAGTACTAGGACGGAAGGATTGAACACTGAAGCTTTCTTT.

The gene calls are TRBV5-1 and TRBJ2-5; the D gene is possibly TRBD2 (6 bases). The germline CDR1 and CDR2 sequences are SGHRS and YFSETQ. V dropped 3 bases and J dropped 1 base, with 10 bases sitting between them. The CDR3 has 14 amino acids. CDR3 DNA sequence: TGCGCCAGCAGCTGGGGAGCGGGCCAAGAGACCCAGTACTTC. Encoded protein: CASSWGAGQETQYF. Full variable domain (remainder filled in from reference TRBV5-1 and TRBJ2-5): KAGVTQTPRYLIKTRGQQVTLSCSPISGHRSVSWYQQTPGQGLQFLFEYFSETQRNKGNFPGRFSGRQFSNSRSEMNVSTLELGDSALYLCASSWGAGQETQYFGPGTRLLVL.

In this sample, this clone turned up a few times. The V call is TRBV11-3, the J call TRBJ2-1; D is perhaps TRBD2 (6 bases). The V end was cut by 5 bases, the J end by 0 bases, with 17 bases between. The CDR3 runs 17 residues. Per the germline V gene, CDR1 is SGHNT and CDR2 is YENEEA. This CDR3 is CASSPPGLRSSYNEQFF. The DNA of the CDR3 is TGTGCCAGCAGCCCTCCGGGACTCCGGAGCTCCTACAATGAGCAGTTCTTC. Supplemented by reference TRBV11-3 and TRBJ2-1, the full variable domain reads EAGVVQSPRYKIIEKKQPVAFWCNPISGHNTLYWYLQNLGQGPELLIRYENEEAVDDSQLPKDRFSAERLKGVDSTLKIQPAELGDSAVYLCASSPPGLRSSYNEQFFGPGTRLTVL.

This clone appeared a single time. The chain recombines TRBV7-9 with TRBJ2-5; TRBD2 aligns across 11 bases. Germline values: CDR1 SEHNR, CDR2 FQNEAQ (reference sequence). The CDR3 runs to 16 residues. V shed 4 bases, J shed 2 bases, and the junction held 6 bases outside the gene matches. CDR3 loop: CASSSLAGGRQETQYF. In DNA, the CDR3 is TGTGCCAGCAGCTCCCTAGCGGGAGGTCGGCAAGAGACCCAGTACTTC.

The chain employs TRBV7-3 and TRBJ2-2; D perhaps matches TRBD1 (7 bases). CDR1 and CDR2 from the germline V gene are SGHTA and FQGTGA. The CDR3 sequence is 15 residues long. Trimming took off 5 bases at V and 3 bases at J, with 13 bases between the two ends. In nucleotides, the CDR3 is TGTGCCAGCAGCAAACAGGGGAGGTACACCGGGGAGCTGTTTTTT. Protein sequence: CASSKQGRYTGELFF.

The chain uses TRBV28 and TRBJ2-3, with TRBD2 matching 10 bases. The CDR3 extends over 15 amino acids. Unmatched junction bases numbered 7, after V lost 8 bases and J lost 2 bases. Germline V gene lookup returns CDR1 MDHEN and CDR2 SYDVKM. The CDR3 DNA reads TGTGCCAGCCGATCTAGCGGGGGAAACACAGATACGCAGTATTTT. Translated: CASRSSGGNTDTQYF.

V gene TRBV7-6 combines with J gene TRBJ2-3, with D unclear. Trimming took 1 base from V and 7 from J, leaving 12 bases between them. The CDR3 spans 14 residues. Germline CDR1 and CDR2: SGHVS and FNYEAQ. The CDR3 nucleotides are TGTGCCAGCAGCTTAGGACATTCTTCTTATACGCAGTATTTT. Translation gives CASSLGHSSYTQYF.